The text below deals with one TCR beta chain. The antigen is not known. This specimen belongs to a study of post-analysis software for immune sequencing data. Unique molecular identifiers featured in each of the TCR beta cDNA libraries. From the PCR reads, TCRdb called clonotypes with MiXCR, one entry per CDR3 protein. The profile shows under 650,000 distinct CDR3 sequences, 44% of them singletons. Study-wide points: Higher frequency in patients than in controls was seen for roughly five TRBV segments, with TRBV5-6, TRBV5-1 and TRBV20-1 among them.

Per the germline V gene, CDR1 is SQVTM and CDR2 is ANQGSEA. The CDR3 is 13 residues long. V shed 7 bases and J shed 6 bases, with 18 bases lying between them. J is TRBJ1-1 and V is TRBV29-1; TRBD1 is a possible D gene (6 bases). Sample: blood. The TCR was taken from a girl aged 10 to 17 with multiple sclerosis. The CDR3 protein is CSATGALQPEAFF. The CDR3 DNA is TGCAGCGCCACGGGGGCTCTACAACCTGAAGCTTTCTTT.